This entry describes one T cell receptor (beta chain). What it binds is unknown. Measured with immunoSEQ multiplex PCR; TCRdb has only the in-frame clones, and not every one. The data hold 170,000 or so clones, with 90% observed a single time. The data are from a study of T cell responses to AZD1222 COVID-19 vaccine. Study information: Researchers grouped second doses given at about 4 or about 12 weeks into one pool.

The V and J ends lost 6 bases and 2 bases respectively, with 8 bases between them. This CDR3 has 12 amino acids. Germline loops: CDR1 SEHNR, CDR2 FQNEAQ (reference sequence). Regarding the study as a whole: Among the donors, most were white British and more were female, and clonal diversity was possibly underestimated.

This receptor was taken from an adult in good health. This material consisted of peripheral blood, taken on day 0 of AZD1222 vaccination. The chain carries TRBV7-9 and TRBJ2-7; maybe TRBD1 (5 bases). CDR3 in amino acids: CASRGPTYEQYF. The CDR3 coding sequence is TGTGCCAGCAGGGGGCCTACCTACGAGCAGTACTTC.